The next 3 T cell receptor beta chains were all read from a single sample in a study of shared clonotypes between healthy human individuals (dated by TCRdb to about 2020). The library was generated by the immunoSEQ multiplex PCR assay. Sourced from immuneACCESS, this table was stored by TCRdb with only in-frame sequences that have V and J called. A share of the clones is absent; for the studies checked, an unresolved V gene accounts for under half, and the remainder has no known explanation. Recorded for this sample are 470,000 or so clones; about 72% of them occurred a single time. The ten largest clones represent around 12% of the sample. Sequenced: PBMCs. These TCRs come from a woman between 35 and 50 years old in good health. Some clones in this sample may be carry-over from other donors' samples.

This chain connects TRBV4-1 to TRBJ2-2; TRBD2 matches at 13 bases. The CDR3 sequence is 19 residues long. Germline V lookup: CDR1 MGHRA, CDR2 YSYEKL. Unmatched junction bases numbered 12, after V lost 3 bases and J lost 5 bases. The CDR3 is CASSHSTSGRTSRTGELFF. CDR3 bases: TGCGCCAGCAGCCACTCGACTAGCGGGAGGACCTCGAGAACCGGGGAGCTGTTTTTT.

The chain employs TRBV7-9 and TRBJ2-1, with 9 bases matching TRBD1. This CDR3 region has 15 residues. Trimming removed 5 bases from V and 4 bases from J; junction bases left unmatched: 6. Germline values: CDR1 SEHNR, CDR2 FQNEAQ (reference sequence). CDR3 coding DNA: TGTGCCAGCAGCGGAGGGGACAGGGCTTACAATGAGCAGTTCTTC. Translation: CASSGGDRAYNEQFF. The full variable domain, with the rest looked up from reference TRBV7-9 and TRBJ2-1, is DTGVSQNPRHKITKRGQNVTFRCDPISEHNRLYWYRQTLGQGPEFLTYFQNEAQLEKSRLLSDRFSAERPKGSFSTLEIQRTEQGDSAMYLCASSGGDRAYNEQFFGPGTRLTVL.

The chain carries TRBV2 and TRBJ2-3, with D tentatively TRBD1 or TRBD2 (5 bases each). This CDR3 is 15 amino acids long. Between the trimmed V and J ends, which lost 11 bases and 4 bases, there was a span of 22 bases. Germline V gene data show CDR1 as SNHLY and CDR2 as FYNNEI. CDR3 loop: CASRDRGAQADTQYF. The CDR3 DNA sequence: TGTGCCTCTCGGGATCGAGGGGCTCAGGCAGATACGCAGTATTTT.